This T cell receptor (beta chain) was recovered during a study of T-cell reconstitution after alpha-beta-depleted transplantation in children listed by TCRdb under 2016. In the study overall: Using TCR repertoire profiling, the study quantitatively followed how T-cell immune reconstitution unfolded in children after TCRalphabeta/CD19-depleted allogeneic hematopoietic cell transplantation. What the study reported, not specific to this receptor: The apparently early recovery of alphabetaT-cell counts about two months after transplant reportedly depended on only several hundred rapidly expanded clones that came from non-depleted graft cells. In some patients, high TCRbeta diversity at day 60 was attributed to recipient T cells and intrathymic progenitors that had survived conditioning. Over the following months the frequencies of hyperexpanded clones went down, and after one year T-cell counts and TCRbeta diversity were mostly credited to newly produced T cells.

The treatment or condition label corresponds to: allogeneic hematopoietic cell transplantation with graft depleted of TCRalphabeta T cells and CD19 B cells. The children who served as transplant recipients had been given grafts of TCRalphabeta/CD19-depleted allogeneic hematopoietic cells. As regards this clonotype: The specificity of this receptor is unknown. The record has no base qualities; no much larger clone is one base away.

Receptors were amplified or captured by PCR. For sequencing, an Illumina HiSeq 2500 was employed. To normalize quantification of the TCRbeta repertoire, the TCR libraries were built with molecular barcoding that relied on unique molecular identifiers. TCRdb reprocessing: public reads trimmed at Q25 with fastp, clones called with MiXCR, in-frame beta chains kept. Rows with one shared CDR3 protein collapse into an entry with the most common genes and DNA. The sample includes 700,000 to 850,000 distinct CDR3 sequences, with roughly 15% observed a single time. Approximately 4.5% of the sample lies in the top ten. CDR1 and CDR2, per the germline V gene (reference sequence), are SGHNT and YYREEE. Measured from the cysteine to the phenylalanine, the CDR3 is 19 residues long. Only the CDR3 portion is preserved as DNA: 57 bases, with reading frame beginning at the first base. V ends up 4 bases short and J 0 bases short, with an unmatched junction base count of 8.

The sample was PBMCs, mostly from graft donor cells, taken 360 days after TCRalphabeta/CD19-depleted stem cell transplant. This receptor was obtained from a male patient younger than 18 who had a stem cell transplant for acute lymphoblastic leukemia, so the T cells may come from the graft donor. This sequence uses TRBV5-4 and TRBJ2-3; the central 16 bases match TRBD2. The nucleotide sequence reads as follows: TGTGCCAGCAGCCTGGGACTAGCGGGAGGGCCGACTAGCACAGATACGCAGTATTTT. The encoded protein is CASSLGLAGGPTSTDTQYF.